The sequence of this T cell receptor beta chain was determined in a study of blood T cell repertoires in COVID-19. As for the study in general: PBMCs, B-cell-depleted T cells, or T cells were the source of the cDNA or gDNA that made up the material.

Looked up from germline, CDR1 is SGHRS and CDR2 is YFSETQ. This CDR3 has 16 amino acids. Germline trimming cut 4 bases from V and 0 bases from J; bases unmatched to any gene: 5. Clones were sequenced by immunoSEQ multiplex PCR, and TCRdb holds only the in-frame ones, with some missing. The data show tens of thousands of clones, approximately 93% seen once. Sequencing used peripheral blood. The chain couples TRBV5-1 to TRBJ1-1; 11 bases match TRBD1. The TCR was taken from a human donor with active COVID-19. The donor label of this sample is uncertain. CDR3 protein: CASSPGQGGMNTEAFF. The CDR3 nucleotides are TGCGCCAGCAGCCCGGGACAGGGGGGAATGAACACTGAAGCTTTCTTT.